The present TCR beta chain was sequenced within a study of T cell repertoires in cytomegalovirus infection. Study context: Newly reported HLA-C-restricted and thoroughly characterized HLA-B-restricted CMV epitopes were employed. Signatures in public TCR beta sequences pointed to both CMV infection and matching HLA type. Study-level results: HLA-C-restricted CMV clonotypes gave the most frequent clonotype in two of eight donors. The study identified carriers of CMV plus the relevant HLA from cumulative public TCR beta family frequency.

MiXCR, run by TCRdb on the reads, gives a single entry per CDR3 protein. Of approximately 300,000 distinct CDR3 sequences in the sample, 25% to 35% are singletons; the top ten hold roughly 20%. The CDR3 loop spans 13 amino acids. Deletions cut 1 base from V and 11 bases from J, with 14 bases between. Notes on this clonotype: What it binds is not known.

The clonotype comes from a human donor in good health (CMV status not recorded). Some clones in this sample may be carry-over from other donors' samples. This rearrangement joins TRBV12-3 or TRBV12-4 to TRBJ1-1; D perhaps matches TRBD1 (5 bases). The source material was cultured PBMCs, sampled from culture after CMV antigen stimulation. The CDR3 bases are TGTGCCAGCAGTTTAGATACGGGCAGGGTCGCTTTCTTT. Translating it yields CASSLDTGRVAFF.